This T cell receptor (beta chain) was identified during a study of CD8+ T cells in alopecia areata. Findings of the study overall: In lesional scalp, particularly from alopecia totalis/universalis, clonality was higher than in normal scalp.

Reverse transcribed after extraction, RNA yielded cDNA as the sequencing template. Assay used: immunoSEQ multiplex PCR; TCRdb lists only in-frame clones, some missing. Of some 100,000 clones in the sample, around 64% are singletons; the top ten hold approximately 2.8%. This clone was found a few times. Its antigen is not identified. Trimming took 6 bases from V and 4 from J; bases not matched to a gene: 11. Germline V gene lookup returns CDR1 SQVTM and CDR2 ANQGSEA. The CDR3 runs to 14 residues. This chain connects TRBV29-1 to TRBJ1-2, with 7 bases that match TRBD1. This TCR was sampled from a human donor in good health. Sequenced input: CD4+ T cells sorted from blood. CDR3 region: CSVSRDSDFYGYTF. In nucleotides, the CDR3 is TGCAGCGTGTCCCGGGACAGCGATTTCTATGGCTACACCTTC.